This T cell receptor beta chain was sequenced for a study of CD8 T cells in Susac syndrome (dated by TCRdb to between 2018 and 2021). About the investigation overall: The study used repertoire sequencing to test whether antigen drove CD8+ T cell activation and differentiation in Susac syndrome. The clonality of the CD8+ T cell repertoire was compared across approximately 11 healthy donors, around 14 Susac syndrome patients and around 16 multiple sclerosis patients.

Measured from the cysteine to the valine, the CDR3 is 15 residues long. Only the CDR3 DNA stays, 45 bases, in frame from base 1. In the germline V gene, CDR1 corresponds to MDHEN and CDR2 to SYDVKM. At the junction V is shortened by 5 bases and J by 3 bases, with 17 bases in between. RNA was extracted using the RNeasy kit, and about 0.5 to 1 ug of the RNA was reverse transcribed with random hexamers. The immunoSEQ multiplex PCR assay, covering 54 Vbeta and 13 Jbeta segments, was used to amplify TCR beta CDR3 regions. PCR amplification bias was corrected using a synthetic template baseline for primer optimization and computational correction. Processing in the source paper ran as follows. Reads were assigned to V, D and J genes according to IMGT and analyzed in immunoSEQ Analyzer, with only productive sequences retained. Clonality was computed as one minus Shannon entropy normalized by log2 of the number of productive unique sequences. For each patient and control, public and private clones were evaluated among the 100 most prevalent clones. Clones were defined as Susac-specific if absent from the healthy and MS cohorts, from 900 to 1,300 published viral clones and from other ImmuneACCESS disease sequences. TCRdb reanalyzed the raw reads on its own, using fastp at Q25 for trimming and MiXCR for clone calling, and kept in-frame beta chains. Records with the same CDR3 protein are collapsed into one entry carrying the most frequent genes and DNA. The V and J calls come from TCRdb's annotation, not from the publication. The sample table records about 85,000 distinct CDR3 sequences; approximately 94% of these occur just once. Clones ranked in the top ten supply 0.26% of the sample.

General study outcomes and caveats: The number of individuals in the TCR sequencing and HLA analysis was recognized as being relatively small.

Peripheral blood CD8+ and CD4+ T cells from healthy donors, Susac syndrome patients and multiple sclerosis patients were profiled by high-throughput TCR beta sequencing. The healthy donors served as controls matched for age and sex. Bulk CD8+ and CD4+ T cells were purified magnetically by negative isolation, whereas CD8+ TEMRA cells were enriched by FACS. Blood was drawn into EDTA tubes, processed within 24 hours, and PBMCs were isolated by density gradient centrifugation. PBMCs destined for TCR sequencing were cryopreserved in liquid nitrogen and later thawed in a 37 °C water bath. The sorted or isolated CD4+, CD8+ and CD8+ TEMRA cells had a purity of 90% or higher. A note on this clonotype: Its antigen has not been determined. No base-level quality is on record; no much larger clone is a single base apart.

This sequence was found in a human donor in good health. The chain uses TRBV28 and TRBJ2-7; a tentative D match to TRBD2 spans 6 bases. The sample taken for sequencing was CD8+ T cells from PBMCs. The DNA sequence follows: TGTGCCAGCAGTCCCGAACCGGGACTTAGCTACGAGCAGTACGTC. Protein translation: CASSPEPGLSYEQYV.